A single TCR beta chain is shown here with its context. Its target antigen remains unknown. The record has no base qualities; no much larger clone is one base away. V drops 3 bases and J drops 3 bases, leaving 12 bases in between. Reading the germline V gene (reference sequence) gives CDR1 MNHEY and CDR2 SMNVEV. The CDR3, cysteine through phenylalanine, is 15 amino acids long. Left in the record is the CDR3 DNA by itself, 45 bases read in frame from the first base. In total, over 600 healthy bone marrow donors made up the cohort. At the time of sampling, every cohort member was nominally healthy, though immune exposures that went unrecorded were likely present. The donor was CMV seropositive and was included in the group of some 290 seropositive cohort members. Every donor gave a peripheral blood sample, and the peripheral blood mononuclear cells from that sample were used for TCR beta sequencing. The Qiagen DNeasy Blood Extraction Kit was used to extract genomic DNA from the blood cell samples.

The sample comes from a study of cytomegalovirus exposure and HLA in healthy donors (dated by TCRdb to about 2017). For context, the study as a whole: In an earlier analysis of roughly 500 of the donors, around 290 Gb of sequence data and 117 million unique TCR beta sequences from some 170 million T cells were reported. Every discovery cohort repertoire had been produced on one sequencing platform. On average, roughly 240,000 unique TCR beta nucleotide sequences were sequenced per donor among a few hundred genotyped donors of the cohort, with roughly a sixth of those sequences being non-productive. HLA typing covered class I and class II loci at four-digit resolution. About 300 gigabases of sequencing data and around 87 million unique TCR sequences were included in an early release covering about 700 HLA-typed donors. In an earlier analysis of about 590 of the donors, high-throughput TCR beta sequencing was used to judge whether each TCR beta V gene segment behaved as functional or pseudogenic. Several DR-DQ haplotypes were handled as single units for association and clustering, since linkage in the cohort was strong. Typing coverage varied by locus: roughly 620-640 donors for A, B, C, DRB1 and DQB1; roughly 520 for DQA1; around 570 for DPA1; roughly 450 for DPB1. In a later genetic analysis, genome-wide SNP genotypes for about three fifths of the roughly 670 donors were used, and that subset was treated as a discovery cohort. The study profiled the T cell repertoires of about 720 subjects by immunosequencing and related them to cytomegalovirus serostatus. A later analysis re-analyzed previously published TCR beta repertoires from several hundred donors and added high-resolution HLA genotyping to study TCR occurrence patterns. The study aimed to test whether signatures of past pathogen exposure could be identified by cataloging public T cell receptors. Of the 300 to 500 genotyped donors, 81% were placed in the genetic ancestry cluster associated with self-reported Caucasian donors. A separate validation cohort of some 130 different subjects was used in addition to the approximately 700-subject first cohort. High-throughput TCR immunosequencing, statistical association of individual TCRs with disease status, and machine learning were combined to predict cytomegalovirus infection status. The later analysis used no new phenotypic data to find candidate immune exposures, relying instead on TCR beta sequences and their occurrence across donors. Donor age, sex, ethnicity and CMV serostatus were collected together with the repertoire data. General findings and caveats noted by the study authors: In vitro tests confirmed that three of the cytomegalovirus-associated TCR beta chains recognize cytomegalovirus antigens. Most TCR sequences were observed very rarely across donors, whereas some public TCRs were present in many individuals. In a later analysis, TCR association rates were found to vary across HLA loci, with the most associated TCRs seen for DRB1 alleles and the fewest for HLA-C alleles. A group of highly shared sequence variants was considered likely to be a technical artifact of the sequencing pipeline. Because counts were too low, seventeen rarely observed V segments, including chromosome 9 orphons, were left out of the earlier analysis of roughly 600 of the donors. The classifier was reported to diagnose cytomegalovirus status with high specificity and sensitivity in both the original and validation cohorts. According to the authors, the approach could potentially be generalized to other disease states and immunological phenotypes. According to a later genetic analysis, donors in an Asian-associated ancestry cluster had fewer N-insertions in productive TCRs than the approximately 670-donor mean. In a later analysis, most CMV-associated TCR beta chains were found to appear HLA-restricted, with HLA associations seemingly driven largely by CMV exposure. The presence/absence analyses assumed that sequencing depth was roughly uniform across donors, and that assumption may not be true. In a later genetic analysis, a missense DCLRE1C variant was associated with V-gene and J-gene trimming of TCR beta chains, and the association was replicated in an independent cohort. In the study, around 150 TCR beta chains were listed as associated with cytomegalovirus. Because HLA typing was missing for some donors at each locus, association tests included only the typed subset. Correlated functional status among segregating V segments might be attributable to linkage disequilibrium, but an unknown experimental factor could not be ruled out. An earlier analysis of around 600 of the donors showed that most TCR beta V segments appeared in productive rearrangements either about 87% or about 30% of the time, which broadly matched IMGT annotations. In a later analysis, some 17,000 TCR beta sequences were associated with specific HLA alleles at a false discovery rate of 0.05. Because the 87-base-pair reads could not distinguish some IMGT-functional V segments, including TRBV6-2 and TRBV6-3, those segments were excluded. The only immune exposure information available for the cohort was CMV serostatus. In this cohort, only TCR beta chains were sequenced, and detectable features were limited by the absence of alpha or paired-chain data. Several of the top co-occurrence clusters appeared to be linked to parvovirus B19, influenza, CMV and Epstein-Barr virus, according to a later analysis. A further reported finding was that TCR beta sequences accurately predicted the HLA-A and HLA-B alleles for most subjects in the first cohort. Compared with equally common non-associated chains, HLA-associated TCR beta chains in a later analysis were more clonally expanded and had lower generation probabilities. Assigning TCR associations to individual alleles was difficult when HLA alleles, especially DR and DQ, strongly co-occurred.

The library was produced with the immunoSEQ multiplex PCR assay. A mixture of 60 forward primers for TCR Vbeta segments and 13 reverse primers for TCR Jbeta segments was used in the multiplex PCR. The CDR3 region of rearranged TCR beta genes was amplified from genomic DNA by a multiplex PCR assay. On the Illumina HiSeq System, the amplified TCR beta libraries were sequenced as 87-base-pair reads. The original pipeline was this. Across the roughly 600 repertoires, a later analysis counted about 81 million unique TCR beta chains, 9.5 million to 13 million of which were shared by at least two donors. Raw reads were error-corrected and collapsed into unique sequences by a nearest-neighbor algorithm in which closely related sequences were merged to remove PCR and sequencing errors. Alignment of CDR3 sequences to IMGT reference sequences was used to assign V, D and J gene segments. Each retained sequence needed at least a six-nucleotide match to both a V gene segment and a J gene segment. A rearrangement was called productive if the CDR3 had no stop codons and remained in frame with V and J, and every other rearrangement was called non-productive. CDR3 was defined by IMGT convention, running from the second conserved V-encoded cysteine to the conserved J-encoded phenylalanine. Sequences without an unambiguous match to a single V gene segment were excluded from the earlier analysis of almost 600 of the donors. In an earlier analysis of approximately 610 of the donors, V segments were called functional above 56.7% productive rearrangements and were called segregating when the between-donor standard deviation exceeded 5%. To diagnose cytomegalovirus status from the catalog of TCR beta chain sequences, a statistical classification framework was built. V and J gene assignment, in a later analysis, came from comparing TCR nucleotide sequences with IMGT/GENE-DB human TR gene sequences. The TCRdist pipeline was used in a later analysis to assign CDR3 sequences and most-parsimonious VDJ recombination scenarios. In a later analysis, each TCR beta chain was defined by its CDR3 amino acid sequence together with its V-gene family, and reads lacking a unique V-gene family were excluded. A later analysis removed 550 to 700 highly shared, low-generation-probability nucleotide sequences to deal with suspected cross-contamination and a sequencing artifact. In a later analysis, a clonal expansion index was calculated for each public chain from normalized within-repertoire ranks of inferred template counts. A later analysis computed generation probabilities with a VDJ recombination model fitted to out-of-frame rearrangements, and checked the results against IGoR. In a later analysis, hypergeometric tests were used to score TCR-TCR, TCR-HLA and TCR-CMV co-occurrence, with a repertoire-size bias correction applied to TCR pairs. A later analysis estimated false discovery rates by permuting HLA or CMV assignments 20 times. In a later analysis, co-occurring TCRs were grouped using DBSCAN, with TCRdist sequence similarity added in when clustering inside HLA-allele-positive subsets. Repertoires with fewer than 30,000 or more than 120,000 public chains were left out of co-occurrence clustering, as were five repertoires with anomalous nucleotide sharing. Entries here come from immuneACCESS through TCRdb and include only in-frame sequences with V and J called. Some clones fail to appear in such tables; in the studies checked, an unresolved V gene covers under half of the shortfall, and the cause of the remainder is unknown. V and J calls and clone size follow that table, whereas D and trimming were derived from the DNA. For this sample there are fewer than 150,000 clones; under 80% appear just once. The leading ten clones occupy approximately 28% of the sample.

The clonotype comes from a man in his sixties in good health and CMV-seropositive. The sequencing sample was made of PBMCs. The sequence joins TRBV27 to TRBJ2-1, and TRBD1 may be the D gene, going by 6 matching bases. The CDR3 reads CASSFSGTLYNEQFF. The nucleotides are TGTGCCAGCAGTTTTTCCGGGACACTCTACAATGAGCAGTTCTTC.